This T cell receptor beta chain was recorded in a study of T-cell reconstitution after alpha-beta-depleted transplantation in children. Preparation of the TCRbeta library used unique molecular identifiers. TCRdb analysed the PCR reads with MiXCR anew, one entry per CDR3 protein. The table lists 550,000 to 600,000 distinct CDR3 sequences, 23% of them singletons. The germline CDR1 and CDR2 sequences are MNHEY and SVGAGI. The CDR3 is 15 residues long. V was pared by 2 bases and J by 2 bases, with 6 bases of the junction left unmatched. This material consisted of PBMCs, mostly from graft donor cells, taken 360 days after TCRalphabeta/CD19-depleted stem cell transplant. The rearrangement joins TRBV6-5 to TRBJ2-7, with TRBD2 matching 7 bases. The receptor's source is a boy in the first two years of life who had a stem cell transplant for acute myeloid leukemia, so the T cells may come from the graft donor. The CDR3 nucleotides are TGTGCCAGCAGTTACGCAGGCGGGGGAACCTACGAGCAGTACGTC. This translates into CASSYAGGGTYEQYV.